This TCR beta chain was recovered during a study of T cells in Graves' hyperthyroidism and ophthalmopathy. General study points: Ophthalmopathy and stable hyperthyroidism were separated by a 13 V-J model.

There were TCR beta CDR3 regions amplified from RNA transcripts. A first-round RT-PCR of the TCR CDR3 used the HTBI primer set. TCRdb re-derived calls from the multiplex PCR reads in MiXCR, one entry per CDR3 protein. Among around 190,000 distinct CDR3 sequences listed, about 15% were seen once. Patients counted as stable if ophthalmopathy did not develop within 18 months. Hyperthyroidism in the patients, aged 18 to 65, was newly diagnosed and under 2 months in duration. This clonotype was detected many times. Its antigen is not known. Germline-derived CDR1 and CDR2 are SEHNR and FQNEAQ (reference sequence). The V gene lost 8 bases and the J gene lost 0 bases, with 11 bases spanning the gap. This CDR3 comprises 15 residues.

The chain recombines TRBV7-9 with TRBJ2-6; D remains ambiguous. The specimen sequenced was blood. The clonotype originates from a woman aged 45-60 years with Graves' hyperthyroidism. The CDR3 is CASREVDSGANVLTF. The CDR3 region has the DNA TGTGCCAGCCGTGAGGTCGACTCTGGGGCCAACGTCCTGACTTTC.